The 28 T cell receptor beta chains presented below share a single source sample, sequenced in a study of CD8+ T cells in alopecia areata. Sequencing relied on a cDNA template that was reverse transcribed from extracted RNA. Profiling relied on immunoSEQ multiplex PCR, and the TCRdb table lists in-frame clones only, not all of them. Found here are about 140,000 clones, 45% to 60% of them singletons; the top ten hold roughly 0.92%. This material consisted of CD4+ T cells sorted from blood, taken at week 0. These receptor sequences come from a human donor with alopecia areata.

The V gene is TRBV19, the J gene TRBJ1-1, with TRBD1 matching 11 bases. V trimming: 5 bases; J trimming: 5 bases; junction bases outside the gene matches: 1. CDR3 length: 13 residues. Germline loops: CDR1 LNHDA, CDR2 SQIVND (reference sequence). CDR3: CASSGQGATEAFF. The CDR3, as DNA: TGTGCCAGTAGTGGACAGGGGGCTACTGAAGCTTTCTTT.

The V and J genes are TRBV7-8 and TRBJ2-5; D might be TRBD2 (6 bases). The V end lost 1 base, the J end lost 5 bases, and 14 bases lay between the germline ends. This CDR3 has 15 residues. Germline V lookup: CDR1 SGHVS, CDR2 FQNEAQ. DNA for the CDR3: TGTGCCAGCAGCTTAGTTCAAGCGGCGGGGGAGACCCAGTACTTC. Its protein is CASSLVQAAGETQYF.

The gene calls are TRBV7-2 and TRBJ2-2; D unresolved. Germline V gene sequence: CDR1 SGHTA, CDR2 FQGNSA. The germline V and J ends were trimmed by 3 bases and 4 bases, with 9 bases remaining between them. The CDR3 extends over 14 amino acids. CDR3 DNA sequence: TGTGCCAGCAGCTTGTGGGTGGGCACCGGGGAGCTGTTTTTT. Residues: CASSLWVGTGELFF.

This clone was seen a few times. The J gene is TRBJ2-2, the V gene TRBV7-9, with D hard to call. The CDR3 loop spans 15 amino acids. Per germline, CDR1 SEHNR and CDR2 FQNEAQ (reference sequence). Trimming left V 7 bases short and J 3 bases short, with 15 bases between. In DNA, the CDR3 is TGTGCCAGCACCTCGTTTAGTTTCTACACCGGGGAGCTGTTTTTT. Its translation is CASTSFSFYTGELFF.

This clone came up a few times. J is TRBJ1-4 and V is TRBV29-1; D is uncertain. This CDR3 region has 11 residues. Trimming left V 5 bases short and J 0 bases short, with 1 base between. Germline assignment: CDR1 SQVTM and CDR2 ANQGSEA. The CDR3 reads CSVSTNEKLFF. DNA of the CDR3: TGCAGCGTTTCAACTAATGAAAAACTGTTTTTT.

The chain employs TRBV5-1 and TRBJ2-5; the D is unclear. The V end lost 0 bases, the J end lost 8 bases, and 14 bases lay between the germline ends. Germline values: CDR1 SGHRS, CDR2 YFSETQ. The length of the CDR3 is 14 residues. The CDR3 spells CASSLAAAELTQYF. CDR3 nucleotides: TGCGCCAGCAGCTTGGCGGCGGCGGAGTTAACCCAGTACTTC. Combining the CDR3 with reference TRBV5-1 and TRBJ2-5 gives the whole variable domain KAGVTQTPRYLIKTRGQQVTLSCSPISGHRSVSWYQQTPGQGLQFLFEYFSETQRNKGNFPGRFSGRQFSNSRSEMNVSTLELGDSALYLCASSLAAAELTQYFGPGTRLLVL.

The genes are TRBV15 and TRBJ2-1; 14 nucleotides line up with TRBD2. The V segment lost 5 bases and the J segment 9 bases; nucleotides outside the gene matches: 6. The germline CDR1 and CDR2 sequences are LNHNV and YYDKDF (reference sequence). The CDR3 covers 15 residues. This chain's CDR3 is CATSPGTSGSGEQFF. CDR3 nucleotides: TGTGCCACCAGCCCAGGGACTAGCGGGAGCGGTGAGCAGTTCTTC.

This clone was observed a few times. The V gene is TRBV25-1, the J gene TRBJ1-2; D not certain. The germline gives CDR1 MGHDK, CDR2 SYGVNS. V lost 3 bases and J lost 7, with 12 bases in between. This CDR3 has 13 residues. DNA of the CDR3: TGTGCCAGCAGTGATAAGGAGGTCTTTGGCTACACCTTC. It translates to CASSDKEVFGYTF.

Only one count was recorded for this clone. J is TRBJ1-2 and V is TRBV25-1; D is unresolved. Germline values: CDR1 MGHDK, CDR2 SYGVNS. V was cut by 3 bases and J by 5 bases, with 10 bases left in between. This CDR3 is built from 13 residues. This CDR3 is CASSDHTLYGYTF. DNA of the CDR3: TGTGCCAGCAGTGACCACACCCTTTATGGCTACACCTTC.

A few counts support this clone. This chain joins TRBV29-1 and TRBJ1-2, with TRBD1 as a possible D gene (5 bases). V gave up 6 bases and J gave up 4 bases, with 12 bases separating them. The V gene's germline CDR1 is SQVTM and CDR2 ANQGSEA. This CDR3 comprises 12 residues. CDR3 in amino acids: CSVSPGTYGYTF. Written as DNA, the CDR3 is TGCAGCGTCTCACCCGGGACCTATGGCTACACCTTC. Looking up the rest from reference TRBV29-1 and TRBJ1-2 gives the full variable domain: SAVISQKPSRDICQRGTSLTIQCQVDSQVTMMFWYRQQPGQSLTLIATANQGSEATYESGFVIDKFPISRPNLTFSTLTVSNMSPEDSSIYLCSVSPGTYGYTFGSGTRLTVV.

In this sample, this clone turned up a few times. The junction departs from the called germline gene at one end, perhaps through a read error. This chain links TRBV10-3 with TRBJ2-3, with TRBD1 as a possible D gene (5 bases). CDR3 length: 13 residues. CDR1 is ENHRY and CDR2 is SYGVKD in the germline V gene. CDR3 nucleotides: TGTGCCGTCAGCCTCAAAGGGGCAGATACGCAGTATTTT. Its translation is CAVSLKGADTQYF.

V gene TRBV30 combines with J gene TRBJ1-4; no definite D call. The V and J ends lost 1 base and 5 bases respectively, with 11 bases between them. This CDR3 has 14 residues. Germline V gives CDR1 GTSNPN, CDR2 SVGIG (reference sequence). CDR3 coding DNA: TGTGCCTGGAGTGGGAACGGGAGGAATGAAAAACTGTTTTTT. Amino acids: CAWSGNGRNEKLFF. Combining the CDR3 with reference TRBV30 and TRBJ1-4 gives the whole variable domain SQTIHQWPATLVQPVGSPLSLECTVEGTSNPNLYWYRQAAGRGLQLLFYSVGIGQISSEVPQNLSASRPQDRQFILSSKKLLLSDSGFYLCAWSGNGRNEKLFFGSGTQLSVL.

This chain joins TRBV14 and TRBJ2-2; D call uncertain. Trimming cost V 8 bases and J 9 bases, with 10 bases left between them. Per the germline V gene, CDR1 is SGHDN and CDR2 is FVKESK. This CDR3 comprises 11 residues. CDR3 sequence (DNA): TGTGCCAGCGGTAGCTACCGGGAGCTGTTTTTT. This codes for CASGSYRELFF.

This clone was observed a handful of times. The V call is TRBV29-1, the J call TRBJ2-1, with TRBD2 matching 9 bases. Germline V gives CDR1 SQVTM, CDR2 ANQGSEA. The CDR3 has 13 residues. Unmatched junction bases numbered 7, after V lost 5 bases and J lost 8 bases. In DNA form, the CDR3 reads TGCAGCGTTCTGGCGGGAGGGCGGGATGAGCAGTTCTTC. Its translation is CSVLAGGRDEQFF.

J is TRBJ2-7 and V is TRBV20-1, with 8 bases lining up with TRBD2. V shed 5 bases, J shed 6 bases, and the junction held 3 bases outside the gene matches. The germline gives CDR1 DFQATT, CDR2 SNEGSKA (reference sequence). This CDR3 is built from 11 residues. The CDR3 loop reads CSASLAGEQYF. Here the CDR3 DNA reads TGCAGTGCTTCCCTAGCGGGCGAGCAGTACTTC.

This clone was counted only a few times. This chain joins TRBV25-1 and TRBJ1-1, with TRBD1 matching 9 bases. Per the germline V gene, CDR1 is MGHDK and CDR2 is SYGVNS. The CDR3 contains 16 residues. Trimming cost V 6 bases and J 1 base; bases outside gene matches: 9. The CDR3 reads CASRSVRGQGNTEAFF. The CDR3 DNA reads TGTGCCAGCAGGTCTGTCCGGGGACAGGGGAACACTGAAGCTTTCTTT.

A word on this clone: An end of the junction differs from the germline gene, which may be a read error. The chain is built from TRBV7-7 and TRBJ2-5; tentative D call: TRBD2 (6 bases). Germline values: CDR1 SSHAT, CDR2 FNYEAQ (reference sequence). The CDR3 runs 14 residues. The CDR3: CASSPAGRQETQYF. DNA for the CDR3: TGTGCTAGCAGCCCGGCGGGGAGGCAAGAGACCCAGTACTTC.

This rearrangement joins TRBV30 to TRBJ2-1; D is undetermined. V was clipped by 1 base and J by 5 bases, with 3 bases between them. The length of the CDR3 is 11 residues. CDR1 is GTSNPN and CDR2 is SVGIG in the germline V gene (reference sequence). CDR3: CAWSADNEQFF. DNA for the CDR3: TGTGCCTGGAGTGCCGACAATGAGCAGTTCTTC.

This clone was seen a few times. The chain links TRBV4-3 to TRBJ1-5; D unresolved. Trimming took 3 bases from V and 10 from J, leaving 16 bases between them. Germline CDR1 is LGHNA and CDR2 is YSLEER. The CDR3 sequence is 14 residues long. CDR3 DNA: TGCGCCAGCAGCCATGAGTCGGGAGGGCGTCCCCAGCATTTT. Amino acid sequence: CASSHESGGRPQHF.

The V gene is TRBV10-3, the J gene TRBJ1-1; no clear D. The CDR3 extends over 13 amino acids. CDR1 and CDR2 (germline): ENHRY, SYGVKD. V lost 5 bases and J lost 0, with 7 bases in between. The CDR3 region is CAISPGMNTEAFF. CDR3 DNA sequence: TGTGCCATCAGTCCGGGGATGAACACTGAAGCTTTCTTT.

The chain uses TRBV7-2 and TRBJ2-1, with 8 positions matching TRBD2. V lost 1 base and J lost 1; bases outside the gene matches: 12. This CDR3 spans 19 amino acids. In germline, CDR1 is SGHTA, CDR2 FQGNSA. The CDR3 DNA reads TGTGCCAGCAGCTTAGTTGGGACTAGTTTTGGGGGGTCCTACAATGAGCAGTTCTTC. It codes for CASSLVGTSFGGSYNEQFF. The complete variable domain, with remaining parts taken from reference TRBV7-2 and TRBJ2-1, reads GAGVSQSPSNKVTEKGKDVELRCDPISGHTALYWYRQSLGQGLEFLIYFQGNSAPDKSGLPSDRFSAERTGGSVSTLTIQRTQQEDSAVYLCASSLVGTSFGGSYNEQFFGPGTRLTVL.

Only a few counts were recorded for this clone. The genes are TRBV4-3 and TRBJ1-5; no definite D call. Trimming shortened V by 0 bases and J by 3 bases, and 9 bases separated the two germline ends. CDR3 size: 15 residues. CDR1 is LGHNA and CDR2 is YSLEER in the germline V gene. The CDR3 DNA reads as TGCGCCAGCAGCCAAGACTTAGGGTACAATCAGCCCCAGCATTTT. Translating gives CASSQDLGYNQPQHF.

CDR3 DNA sequence: TGTGCCAGCAGTCAAAGGGACACCCTCGGGGGGGAGCTGTTTTTT. It codes for CASSQRDTLGGELFF. The V gene is TRBV27, the J gene TRBJ2-2; a weak D match, TRBD1 (6 bases). The CDR3 runs to 15 residues. Between the trimmed V and J ends, which lost 5 bases and 8 bases, there was a span of 18 bases. Germline lookup yields CDR1 MNHEY and CDR2 SMNVEV (reference sequence).

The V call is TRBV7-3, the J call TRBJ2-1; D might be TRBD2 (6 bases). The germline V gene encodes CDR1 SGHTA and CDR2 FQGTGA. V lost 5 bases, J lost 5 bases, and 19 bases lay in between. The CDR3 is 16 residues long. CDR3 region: CASSRQGGGAHNEQFF. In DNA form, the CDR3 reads TGTGCCAGCAGCCGCCAGGGAGGTGGCGCCCACAATGAGCAGTTCTTC.

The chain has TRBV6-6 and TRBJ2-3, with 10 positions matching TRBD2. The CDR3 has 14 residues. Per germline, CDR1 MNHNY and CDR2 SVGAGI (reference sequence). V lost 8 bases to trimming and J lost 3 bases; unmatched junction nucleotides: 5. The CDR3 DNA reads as TGTGCCAGCTCCGCTAGCGGGAGAACAGATACGCAGTATTTT. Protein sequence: CASSASGRTDTQYF.

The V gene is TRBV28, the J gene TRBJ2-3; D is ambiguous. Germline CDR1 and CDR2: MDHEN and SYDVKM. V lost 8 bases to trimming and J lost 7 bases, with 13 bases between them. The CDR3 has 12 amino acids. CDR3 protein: CASQRAANTQYF. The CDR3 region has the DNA TGTGCCAGCCAAAGAGCCGCGAATACGCAGTATTTT.

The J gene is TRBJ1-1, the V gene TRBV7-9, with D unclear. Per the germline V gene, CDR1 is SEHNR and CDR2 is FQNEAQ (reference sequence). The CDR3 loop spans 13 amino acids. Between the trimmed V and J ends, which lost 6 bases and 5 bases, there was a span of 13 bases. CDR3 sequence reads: CASSKSSGTEAFF. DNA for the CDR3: TGTGCCAGCAGTAAAAGTTCGGGAACTGAAGCTTTCTTT. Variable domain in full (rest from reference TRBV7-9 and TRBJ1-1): DTGVSQNPRHKITKRGQNVTFRCDPISEHNRLYWYRQTLGQGPEFLTYFQNEAQLEKSRLLSDRFSAERPKGSFSTLEIQRTEQGDSAMYLCASSKSSGTEAFFGQGTRLTVV.

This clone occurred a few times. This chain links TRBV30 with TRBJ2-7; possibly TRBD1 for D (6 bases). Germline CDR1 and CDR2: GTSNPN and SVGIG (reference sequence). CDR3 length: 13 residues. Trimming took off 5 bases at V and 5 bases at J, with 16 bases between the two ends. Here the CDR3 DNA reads TGTGCCTGGGCACAAACAGGGTTCCACGAGCAGTACTTC. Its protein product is CAWAQTGFHEQYF.